This TCR beta chain emerged from a study of cytomegalovirus exposure and HLA in healthy donors. Study in general: As released early, the data held about 85 million unique TCRs from HLA-typed donors. Study-level results: Indistinguishable V segments, including TRBV6-2 and TRBV6-3, were excluded. The study put about 180 TCR beta chains on its list as cytomegalovirus-associated.

This clone was seen just once. Its specificity is unknown. The PCR was carried out with 60 Vbeta primers and 13 Jbeta primers. Original analysis: Some 9.9 million of 65 million to 95 million unique TCR beta chains were shared, per a later count. Profiled with immunoSEQ multiplex PCR; TCRdb holds only in-frame clones, not every one. That table furnishes V, J and clone size, whereas the DNA furnished D and trimming. Here the sample spans fewer than 200,000 clones, about 79% being singletons. This CDR3 is 16 amino acids long. Germline V gene lookup returns CDR1 WNHNN and CDR2 SYGVQD (reference sequence). The V gene end was trimmed by 11 bases and the J gene end by 1 base; junction bases not matched to a gene: 11.

This clonotype was sampled from a female donor in good health and CMV-seronegative. V gene TRBV10-1 combines with J gene TRBJ2-2; 9 nucleotides align to TRBD1. The sequencing input was PBMCs. CDR3 sequence: CAWTGEVVLNTGELFF. In DNA form, the CDR3 reads TGCGCCTGGACAGGGGAAGTGGTGTTGAACACCGGGGAGCTGTTTTTT.